This T cell receptor (beta chain) is from a study of T-cell memory formation after mild COVID-19. TCRdb redid the calling of the 5' RACE reads with MiXCR, one entry per CDR3 protein. Of under 200,000 distinct CDR3 sequences listed, 10% to 15% are singletons. Germline V lookup: CDR1 DFQATT, CDR2 SNEGSKA (reference sequence). The CDR3 has 13 residues. The V segment lost 4 bases and the J segment 5 bases; nucleotides outside the gene matches: 5. The count of this clonotype is one. What it binds is not known. Findings and caveats of the study: The study found contracting CD4+ clones mainly in CM and EM and contracting CD8+ clones in EMRA.

The sequence came from a man aged 18 to 30 who had mild COVID-19 (a few samples of this study predate the infection). Cell type and time point are not known. The chain recombines TRBV20-1 with TRBJ1-5; TRBD1 matches at 7 bases. The sample taken for sequencing was PBMCs or a T cell subset sorted from them (not recorded which). CDR3 nucleotides: TGCAGTGCTACACTGACAGGGCATCAGCCCCAGCATTTT. The encoded protein is CSATLTGHQPQHF.